This T cell receptor (beta chain) is drawn from a study of T cell responses to AZD1222 COVID-19 vaccine. Remarks on this clone: The antigen is not known.

This CDR3 comprises 13 residues. From germline, CDR1 is LNHDA and CDR2 SQIVND (reference sequence). V shed 5 bases, J shed 4 bases, and the junction held 4 bases outside the gene matches. Broader study findings: Only six or seven AZD1222 recipients were seropositive at baseline.

Some clones are missing from TCRdb's copy, which holds only in-frame ones; the method was immunoSEQ multiplex PCR. The table includes 90,000 to 150,000 clones, 75% to 90% detected once. The chain uses TRBV19 and TRBJ1-2; 7 bases map to TRBD1. The sequence was obtained from an adult who received the AZD1222 COVID-19 vaccine. This sample comprised peripheral blood, obtained 28 days after the second AZD1222 dose. CDR3 nucleotide sequence: TGTGCCAGTAGTCTCGGGACAGTCTATGGCTACACCTTC. It specifies CASSLGTVYGYTF.